The 11 T cell receptor beta chains presented below share a single source sample, sequenced in a study of beta chain features in type 1 diabetes. Study results and limitations: Across all four CD4+ subsets, people with type 1 diabetes showed modestly shorter TCRB CDR3s.

These receptors' antigens are unknown. The investigators reverse transcribed all of the isolated RNA, so they sequenced expressed TCRB transcripts. Here immunoSEQ multiplex PCR was the method, and the copy in TCRdb shows in-frame clones only, minus some. The table records hundreds of thousands of clones, more than 13% of them present only once. Sample: naive CD4+ T cells from blood. These receptors came from a man between 18 and 35 years old with type 1 diabetes.

The V gene is TRBV4-1, the J gene TRBJ1-2; TRBD1 aligns across 9 bases. The length of the CDR3 is 15 residues. Germline V CDR1 and CDR2: MGHRA, YSYEKL. V trimming: 2 bases; J trimming: 4 bases; junction bases outside the gene matches: 5. CDR3 sequence (DNA): TGCGCCAGCAGCCAATTGGACAGGGGATCCTATGGCTACACCTTC. It translates to CASSQLDRGSYGYTF.

Note on this clone: Other DNA sequences within the sample encode an identical CDR3. V gene TRBV30 combines with J gene TRBJ2-7, with TRBD1 matching over 7 bases. V gave up 5 bases and J gave up 4 bases; unmatched junction bases: 5. The length of the CDR3 is 12 residues. Germline values: CDR1 GTSNPN, CDR2 SVGIG (reference sequence). The CDR3 nucleotides are TGTGCCTGGTCGACAGGGAATTACGAGCAGTACTTC. Encoded protein: CAWSTGNYEQYF.

The chain has TRBV5-6 and TRBJ1-2; 8 bases align to TRBD1. J gave up 3 bases and V 3 bases, and 1 base lay outside the gene matches. The CDR3 totals 13 residues. Germline V gene data show CDR1 as SGHDT and CDR2 as YYEEEE. The CDR3 loop reads CASSSTGDYGYTF. In DNA, the CDR3 is TGTGCCAGCAGCTCGACAGGGGACTATGGCTACACCTTC.

This chain joins TRBV11-2 and TRBJ2-2, with D perhaps matching TRBD1 or TRBD2 (5 bases each). The germline V gene encodes CDR1 SGHAT and CDR2 FQNNGV. V shed 3 bases and J shed 13 bases, with 9 bases lying between them. There are 11 residues in the CDR3. CDR3 loop: CASSFGGRLFF. CDR3 sequence (DNA): TGTGCCAGCAGCTTTGGGGGTCGGCTGTTTTTT.

In its sample, this clone was seen a few times. V and J are TRBV4-1 and TRBJ2-2, with D unresolved. This CDR3 is 15 amino acids long. The germline V gene has CDR1 MGHRA and CDR2 YSYEKL. V lost 0 bases and J lost 4, with 9 bases in between. The CDR3 DNA reads as TGCGCCAGCAGCCAAGAGCCCAGATTCACCGGGGAGCTGTTTTTT. It translates to CASSQEPRFTGELFF.

This clone was seen only a few times. The chain combines TRBV29-1 with TRBJ2-5; 7 bases map to TRBD1. Germline CDR1 SQVTM, CDR2 ANQGSEA. The CDR3 is 12 amino acids. The trim removed 6 bases at V and 3 bases at J, leaving 4 bases unmatched. The CDR3 here is CSVSGTEETQYF. Written as DNA, the CDR3 is TGCAGCGTCTCCGGGACAGAAGAGACCCAGTACTTC.

The rearrangement joins TRBV10-3 to TRBJ2-1; D is undetermined. There are 13 residues in the CDR3. Germline CDR1 ENHRY, CDR2 SYGVKD. Deletions cut 6 bases from V and 6 bases from J, with 12 bases between. The CDR3 DNA is TGTGCCATCAGATTCGAGCCTGGCAATGAGCAGTTCTTC. Translating gives CAIRFEPGNEQFF.

This clone appeared a few times. The CDR3 is CASSLGYGGSYEQYF. DNA of the CDR3: TGTGCCAGCAGCTTAGGTTATGGGGGGTCCTACGAGCAGTACTTC. The J gene is TRBJ2-7, the V gene TRBV7-9; tentative D call: TRBD2 (6 bases). This CDR3 comprises 15 residues. Trimming removed 1 base at V and 1 base at J, with 11 bases between. Looked up from germline, CDR1 is SEHNR and CDR2 is FQNEAQ (reference sequence). Complete variable domain (other parts from reference TRBV7-9 and TRBJ2-7): DTGVSQNPRHKITKRGQNVTFRCDPISEHNRLYWYRQTLGQGPEFLTYFQNEAQLEKSRLLSDRFSAERPKGSFSTLEIQRTEQGDSAMYLCASSLGYGGSYEQYFGPGTRLTVT.

Remarks on this clone: A much larger clone lies a single base off, so this may be a read error. V and J are TRBV7-9 and TRBJ2-7, with D tentatively TRBD1 (6 bases). The length of the CDR3 is 12 residues. CDR1 is SEHNR, CDR2 FQNEAQ, per germline (reference sequence). V shed 6 bases and J shed 5 bases, with 11 bases lying between them. The CDR3 nucleotides are TGTGCCAGCAGTTTACAGGGCAACGAGCAGTACTTC. The encoded protein is CASSLQGNEQYF.

The rearrangement uses TRBV18 and TRBJ2-7, with TRBD1 matching over 7 bases. Germline lookup yields CDR1 KGHSH and CDR2 LQKENI. This CDR3 contains 15 residues. The ends lost 1 base at V and 3 bases at J; junction bases unmatched: 6. This chain's CDR3 is CASSPQDRASYEQYF. CDR3 DNA: TGTGCCAGCTCACCACAAGACAGGGCGAGCTACGAGCAGTACTTC.

Only a few counts were recorded for this clone. The chain employs TRBV5-6 and TRBJ1-1; no firm D call. The V end was cut by 4 bases, the J end by 5 bases, with 15 bases between. The CDR3 extends over 14 amino acids. Germline values: CDR1 SGHDT, CDR2 YYEEEE. The CDR3 DNA is TGTGCCAGCAGCCCGCCCCGAGAAAGGACTGAAGCTTTCTTT. This encodes CASSPPRERTEAFF.